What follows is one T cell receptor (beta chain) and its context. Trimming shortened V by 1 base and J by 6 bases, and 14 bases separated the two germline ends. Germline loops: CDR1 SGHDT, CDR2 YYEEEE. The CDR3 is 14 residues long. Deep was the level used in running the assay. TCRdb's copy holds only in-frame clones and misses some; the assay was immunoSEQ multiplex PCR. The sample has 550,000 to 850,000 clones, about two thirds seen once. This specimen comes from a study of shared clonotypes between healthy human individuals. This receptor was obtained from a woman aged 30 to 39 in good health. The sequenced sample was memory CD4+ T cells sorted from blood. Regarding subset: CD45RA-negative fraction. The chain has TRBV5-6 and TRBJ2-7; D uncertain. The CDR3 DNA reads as TGTGCCAGCAGCTTGTTAACAGCCTCGGGCGAGCAGTACTTC. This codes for CASSLLTASGEQYF. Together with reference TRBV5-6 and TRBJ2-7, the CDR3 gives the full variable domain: DAGVTQSPTHLIKTRGQQVTLRCSPKSGHDTVSWYQQALGQGPQFIFQYYEEEERQRGNFPDRFSGHQFPNYSSELNVNALLLGDSALYLCASSLLTASGEQYFGPGTRLTVT.